Detailed here is one TCR beta chain. The data stem from a study of lymphopenia after photon versus proton radiotherapy. TCRdb keeps only in-frame clones here, not all; method: immunoSEQ multiplex PCR. The table shows tens of thousands of clones, with 65% to 85% occurring only once. From germline, CDR1 is SGHTA and CDR2 FQGNSA. After removal of 4 bases from V and 4 bases from J, the junction contained 9 bases not matched to a gene. The CDR3 contains 17 residues. The source was peripheral blood, collected from a patient treated with proton-based radiotherapy. V usage is TRBV7-2 and J usage is TRBJ2-5, with 13 positions matching TRBD2. This TCR derives from a woman between 65 and 79 years old with pancreatic cancer. For the CDR3, the DNA is TGTGCCAGCAGCTACATTCGACTAGCGGGAGGAGGAGAGACCCAGTACTTC. Translation: CASSYIRLAGGGETQYF.